The clone carrying this T cell receptor (beta chain) has a handful of counts. Its antigen is still unknown. Using its own MiXCR run on the 5' RACE reads, TCRdb lists one record per CDR3 protein. The table lists some 800,000 distinct CDR3 sequences, about 12% of them singletons, with approximately 0.5% in the top ten. These data come from a study of CD8 T cells in ankylosing spondylitis. Whole-study findings and limits: Some motif variants had been reported before (in reactive arthritis synovial fluid and blood). A TCR beta motif made of under 10 highly homologous variants seemed typical of ankylosing spondylitis blood. Reportedly, significant enrichment of disease-linked clones occurred in matched ankylosing spondylitis synovial fluid.

The CDR3 is made up of 13 amino acids. Germline lookup yields CDR1 DFQATT and CDR2 SNEGSKA (reference sequence). The ends were cut back, 1 base at V and 1 base at J, with 4 bases in the middle. The sample taken for sequencing was blood, either unsorted or a sorted T cell fraction (not recorded which). The TCR sequence derives from a male donor with ankylosing spondylitis. This chain joins TRBV20-1 and TRBJ2-2; D is undetermined. CDR3 DNA sequence: TGCAGTGCTAGAGTTCTGAACACCGGGGAGCTGTTTTTT. This encodes CSARVLNTGELFF.